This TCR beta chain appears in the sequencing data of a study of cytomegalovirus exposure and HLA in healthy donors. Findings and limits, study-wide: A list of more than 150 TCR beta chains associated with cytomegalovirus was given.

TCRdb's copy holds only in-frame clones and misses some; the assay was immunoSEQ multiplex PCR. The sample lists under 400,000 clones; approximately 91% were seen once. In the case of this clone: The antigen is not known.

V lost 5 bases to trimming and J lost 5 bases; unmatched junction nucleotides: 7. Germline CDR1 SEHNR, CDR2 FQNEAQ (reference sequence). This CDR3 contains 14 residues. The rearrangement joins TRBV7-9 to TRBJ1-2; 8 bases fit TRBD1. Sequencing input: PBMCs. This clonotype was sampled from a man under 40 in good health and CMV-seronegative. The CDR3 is CASSRQDRAYGYTF. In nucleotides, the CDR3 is TGTGCCAGCAGCAGACAGGACAGGGCTTATGGCTACACCTTC. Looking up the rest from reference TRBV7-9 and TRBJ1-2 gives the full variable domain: DTGVSQNPRHKITKRGQNVTFRCDPISEHNRLYWYRQTLGQGPEFLTYFQNEAQLEKSRLLSDRFSAERPKGSFSTLEIQRTEQGDSAMYLCASSRQDRAYGYTFGSGTRLTVV.